One and the same sample provided the 14 T cell receptor beta chains below, sequenced in a study of T cell repertoires in cytomegalovirus infection. TCRdb called the reads again in MiXCR, with one record for every CDR3 protein. This sample has more than 500,000 distinct CDR3 sequences, with 15% to 20% found just once. Sequencing input: CD8+ T cells from PBMCs. Source of these receptors: a human donor in good health (CMV status not recorded). Some clones in this sample may be carry-over from other donors' samples.

This clonotype was seen ten or more times. The rearrangement links TRBV25-1 to TRBJ1-2, with 7 bases aligning to TRBD1. CDR1 is MGHDK and CDR2 is SYGVNS in the germline V gene. CDR3 length: 16 amino acids. V gave up 1 base and J gave up 5 bases; unmatched junction bases: 10. CDR3 sequence (DNA): TGTGCCAGCAGTGAATTCGGAGGGGGCTCTACATATGGCTACACCTTC. It encodes CASSEFGGGSTYGYTF.

This clonotype turned up a few times. The rearrangement links TRBV9 to TRBJ2-7; D might be TRBD2 (5 bases). In germline, CDR1 is SGDLS, CDR2 YYNGEE. The ends were cut back, 0 bases at V and 7 bases at J, with 11 bases in the middle. The CDR3 is made up of 13 amino acids. The CDR3 sequence is CASSVGQSGEQYF. The CDR3 DNA reads TGTGCCAGCAGCGTAGGACAATCGGGAGAGCAGTACTTC.

This clonotype was found many times. The chain recombines TRBV7-6 with TRBJ2-5, with D possibly TRBD1 on 6 matching bases. The germline CDR1 and CDR2 sequences are SGHVS and FNYEAQ. Trimming took 3 bases from V and 4 from J, leaving 12 bases between them. This CDR3 is built from 14 residues. The CDR3: CASSFYREGETQYF. CDR3 bases: TGTGCCAGCAGCTTTTACAGGGAAGGAGAGACCCAGTACTTC.

The rearrangement joins TRBV5-6 to TRBJ2-1, with D tentatively TRBD1 (6 bases). The germline V and J ends were trimmed by 2 bases and 7 bases, with 22 bases remaining between them. Per germline, CDR1 SGHDT and CDR2 YYEEEE. This CDR3 contains 17 residues. CDR3 sequence (DNA): TGTGCCAGCAGCTTAATCACGGCTTTAAGGGGGACGAATGAGCAGTTCTTC. It is translated as CASSLITALRGTNEQFF.

This clonotype was observed a handful of times. The chain is built from TRBV20-1 and TRBJ2-2, with a tentative D call TRBD2 (5 bases). CDR1 is DFQATT, CDR2 SNEGSKA, per germline (reference sequence). This CDR3 has 15 amino acids. V dropped 6 bases and J dropped 5 bases, with 19 bases sitting between them. CDR3: CSAPGIGVGTGELFF. For the CDR3, the DNA is TGCAGTGCCCCCGGGATCGGGGTCGGGACCGGGGAGCTGTTTTTT.

This clonotype has ten or more counts. The chain employs TRBV7-9 and TRBJ2-7; D may be TRBD1 (6 bases). Germline CDR1 SEHNR, CDR2 FQNEAQ (reference sequence). The CDR3 is made up of 16 amino acids. Trimming left V 5 bases short and J 0 bases short, with 17 bases between. In DNA form, the CDR3 reads TGTGCCAGCAGCCCAGGGGTGGGACAAAGCTCCTACGAGCAGTACTTC. This gives the protein CASSPGVGQSSYEQYF.

This clonotype came up once. Being one base from a much bigger clone, this may be a read error. Because it lacks the conserved phenylalanine or tryptophan at the end, this CDR3 is likely a read error. The chain employs TRBV7-2 and TRBJ2-1; 7 bases line up with TRBD2. J was trimmed by 8 bases and V by 5 bases; bases with no gene match: 18. From germline, CDR1 is SGHTA and CDR2 FQGNSA. There are 17 residues in the CDR3. The CDR3 coding sequence is TGTGCCAGCAGCCTAGGGCAGACTGCGGGAGCACGGGATGAGCAGTTCTTA. This gives the protein CASSLGQTAGARDEQFL.

This chain uses TRBV27 with TRBJ1-5; 7 bases fit TRBD1. Losses at the gene ends were 5 bases for V and 3 bases for J; bases not matched to a gene: 4. CDR1 and CDR2 from the germline V gene are MNHEY and SMNVEV (reference sequence). This CDR3 spans 14 amino acids. DNA of the CDR3: TGTGCCAGCAGTAAACAGGGGACCAATCAGCCCCAGCATTTT. Translating gives CASSKQGTNQPQHF.

This clonotype was seen ten or more times. V and J are TRBV28 and TRBJ2-1; no clear D. The CDR3 spans 13 residues. Germline V lookup: CDR1 MDHEN, CDR2 SYDVKM. V lost 1 base, J lost 6 bases, and 7 bases lay in between. The CDR3 DNA is TGTGCCAGCAGTTTATCCTTATTCAATGAGCAGTTCTTC. Translation gives CASSLSLFNEQFF.

This clonotype was seen ten or more times. This sequence joins TRBV7-6 and TRBJ1-1, with D tentatively TRBD1 (6 bases). In germline, CDR1 is SGHVS, CDR2 FNYEAQ. Deletions cut 6 bases from V and 8 bases from J, with 16 bases between. This CDR3 region has 13 residues. In nucleotides, the CDR3 is TGTGCCAGCAGTCTTACAGGGAGAGACGAAGCTTTCTTT. As protein: CASSLTGRDEAFF.

A word on this clonotype: Given the absence of the conserved phenylalanine or tryptophan at the CDR3 end, a read error is likely. The DNA is omitted, as the CDR3 cannot be located on it reliably, and the CDR3 follows TCRdb's listing. This chain connects TRBV6-1 to TRBJ2-1. Germline CDR1 MNHNS, CDR2 SASEGT. The CDR3 numbers 13 amino acids, ends counted. The chain's CDR3 is CASSLRTGDEQLL.

Concerning this clonotype: Given the absence of the conserved phenylalanine or tryptophan at the CDR3 end, a read error is likely. This sequence joins TRBV7-3 and TRBJ2-1; D is uncertain. Germline CDR1 and CDR2: SGHTA and FQGTGA. Trimming took off 8 bases at V and 5 bases at J, with 19 bases between the two ends. The CDR3 is made up of 15 amino acids. The CDR3 loop reads CASRLNGLWHNEQFL. In DNA form, the CDR3 reads TGTGCCAGCCGACTTAACGGATTATGGCACAATGAGCAGTTCTTA.

The V and J genes are TRBV9 and TRBJ1-2, with D uncertain. The CDR3 contains 15 residues. V shed 0 bases and J shed 2 bases, with 11 bases lying between them. Germline lookup yields CDR1 SGDLS and CDR2 YYNGEE. CDR3 protein: CASSVEGRRNYGYTF. The CDR3 DNA is TGTGCCAGCAGCGTAGAGGGCAGGCGGAACTATGGCTACACCTTC.

At least ten counts were recorded for this clonotype. V is TRBV20-1 and J is TRBJ1-1; no reliable D call. V was cut by 6 bases and J by 3 bases, with 14 bases left in between. This CDR3 spans 13 amino acids. The germline gives CDR1 DFQATT, CDR2 SNEGSKA (reference sequence). The CDR3 sequence is CSATAAWDTEAFF. CDR3 coding DNA: TGCAGTGCCACCGCAGCTTGGGACACTGAAGCTTTCTTT.